This T cell receptor (beta chain) is from a study of blood T cell repertoires in COVID-19 (dated by TCRdb to the early 2020s). Turning to the overall study: Collaborator samples came from the United States, Italy and Spain and covered acute and convalescent phases of COVID-19. A freely available public database, intended as a resource for researchers studying the immune response to SARS-CoV-2, is where the repertoires were released. Subjects who had been exposed to COVID-19, were actively infected with it, or had recovered from it provided the deeply sampled blood TCRbeta repertoires that made up the dataset. Sample metadata almost always included a de-identified subject ID, COVID-19 status, age in years and sex. Where available, HLA class I and class II types were obtained from metadata supplied by the sample provider rather than from assay-based typing. The material from the prospective study consisted of cDNA or gDNA derived from T cells, B-cell-depleted T cells, or PBMCs. Samples were obtained from the ongoing ImmuneRACE study (first 160 participants) and from 1,254 subjects provided by 6 global collaborators.

The collaborating institutions used their own protocols to collect whole blood in K2EDTA tubes. For TCRbeta analysis, collaborators shipped samples as frozen whole blood, isolated PBMCs, or DNA extracted from either of those sample types. In regard to this clone: This clone's antigen is unknown. Per-nucleotide qualities are absent, and no much larger clonotype sits a single base away.

General findings and caveats noted by the study authors: Clinical and demographic metadata were provided uncurated, with the amount varying by source and participant.

The immunoSEQ Assay, a bias-controlled multiplex PCR, was used to amplify TCRbeta CDR3 regions from genomic DNA. Turning to the authors' computational methods: The number of nucleated cells in each sample was estimated from the amplification of reference gene primers within the assay. To quantify the absolute abundance of each unique TCRbeta CDR3 rearrangement, sequence reads were collapsed and filtered. Productive Simpson clonality was computed per sample as the square root of Simpson's diversity index over productive rearrangements. TCRdb obtained this table from immuneACCESS and retained in-frame rearrangements with V and J assigned. These tables miss some clones; where compared with another copy, unresolved V genes account for less than half of the shortfall, and the remainder is unexplained. Clonal size and the V and J genes are those of that table, whereas D and trimming came from the DNA. Here the sample has about 98,000 clones; 82% occur a single time. The ten biggest clones cover about 20% of the sample.

Sequences LNHDA (CDR1) and SQIVND (CDR2) are obtained from the germline V gene (reference sequence). The CDR3 numbers 13 residues from cysteine through phenylalanine. Only CDR3 DNA is held: 39 bases, read in frame from base 1. V has 9 bases trimmed and J has 1 base trimmed; junction bases matching no gene number 4. The sequenced material came from peripheral blood. The V gene is TRBV19 and the J gene is TRBJ2-5, with TRBD1 matching 8 junction bases. This clonotype was obtained from an elderly man with acute or convalescent COVID-19. The CDR3 loop reads CASGQGGQETQYF. The nucleotide sequence is TGTGCCAGCGGACAGGGCGGCCAAGAGACCCAGTACTTC.